Given below is one T cell receptor beta chain in context. Its specificity is not known. Use of 60 Vbeta and 13 Jbeta primers characterized the PCR. Data came from immunoSEQ multiplex PCR; TCRdb stores just in-frame clones and leaves some out. The sample includes some 110,000 clones, over 65% of them seen just once. Germline V gene sequence: CDR1 SNHLY, CDR2 FYNNEI. The V end was cut by 1 base, the J end by 0 bases, with 10 bases between. CDR3 size: 15 residues. The sample is drawn from a study of cytomegalovirus exposure and HLA in healthy donors. The study, taken as a whole, reports: Later work showed greater clonal expansion in HLA-associated TCR beta chains than in equally common others. TRBV6-2, TRBV6-3 and other indistinguishable V segments were excluded. Altogether, about 160 TCR beta chains were recorded as cytomegalovirus-associated.

V is TRBV2 and J is TRBJ2-7, with D possibly TRBD1 on 6 matching bases. The receptor comes from a man aged 50 to 60 in good health and CMV-seronegative. Sequenced sample: PBMCs. The CDR3 bases are TGTGCCAGCAGTGAAGTGAGGGGGTCCTCCTACGAGCAGTACTTC. This gives the protein CASSEVRGSSYEQYF.